This T cell receptor (beta chain) was recovered during a study of blood T cell repertoires in COVID-19. Across the whole study: Acute and convalescent COVID-19 samples came from the United States, Italy and Spain. Nucleic acid was either cDNA or gDNA, and it came from T cells, B-cell-depleted T cells, or PBMCs.

Profiling relied on immunoSEQ multiplex PCR, and the TCRdb table lists in-frame clones only, not all of them. The top ten clones hold 6.8% of a sample with 200,000 to 250,000 clones, about 83% of them seen once. The CDR3 covers 15 residues. CDR1 and CDR2 (germline): SQVTM, ANQGSEA. Trimming shortened V by 6 bases and J by 6 bases, and 21 bases separated the two germline ends. Participants had their cohort set by participant-reported clinical history. What the recovered Cohort 3 donors had was two negative PCRs, clearance, or symptom resolution. This TCR came from a woman aged 35 to 49 who had recovered from COVID-19. What was sequenced was PBMCs or T cells enriched from blood (not recorded which). The chain has TRBV29-1 and TRBJ2-1; maybe TRBD2 (6 bases). This CDR3 reads CSVPPVSGELNEQFF. CDR3 nucleotide sequence: TGCAGCGTACCTCCGGTCTCGGGAGAACTCAATGAGCAGTTCTTC.